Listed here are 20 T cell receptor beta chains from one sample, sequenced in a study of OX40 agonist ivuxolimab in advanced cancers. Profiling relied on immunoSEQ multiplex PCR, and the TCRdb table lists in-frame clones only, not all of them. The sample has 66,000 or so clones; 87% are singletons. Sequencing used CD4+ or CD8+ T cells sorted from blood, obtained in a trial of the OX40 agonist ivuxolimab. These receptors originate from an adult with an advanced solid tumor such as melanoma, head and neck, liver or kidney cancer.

The chain's CDR3 is CATSRDLRYEQYF. CDR3 DNA sequence: TGTGCCACCAGCAGAGATCTCCGATACGAGCAGTACTTC. The chain links TRBV15 to TRBJ2-5; D unresolved. The end of the DNA fits TRBJ2-7 better, so the J call may be wrong. Germline V CDR1 and CDR2: LNHNV, YYDKDF (reference sequence). This CDR3 has 13 residues.

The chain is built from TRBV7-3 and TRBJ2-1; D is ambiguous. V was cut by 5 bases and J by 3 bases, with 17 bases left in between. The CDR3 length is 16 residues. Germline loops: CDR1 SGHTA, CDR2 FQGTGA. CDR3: CASSPIPRSLYNEQFF. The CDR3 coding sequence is TGTGCCAGCAGCCCAATCCCCAGAAGTCTCTACAATGAGCAGTTCTTC.

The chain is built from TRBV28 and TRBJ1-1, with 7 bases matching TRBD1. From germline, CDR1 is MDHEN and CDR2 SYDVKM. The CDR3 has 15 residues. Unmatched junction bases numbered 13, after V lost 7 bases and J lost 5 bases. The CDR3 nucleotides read TGTGCCAGCACCCTAGGAGGGGGCCGGGGGACTGAAGCTTTCTTT. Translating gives CASTLGGGRGTEAFF.

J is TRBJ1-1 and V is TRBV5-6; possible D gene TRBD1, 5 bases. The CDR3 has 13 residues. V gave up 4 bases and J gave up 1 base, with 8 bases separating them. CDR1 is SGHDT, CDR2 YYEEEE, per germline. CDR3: CASSLQGNTEAFF. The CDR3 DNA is TGTGCCAGCAGCCTGCAGGGGAACACTGAAGCTTTCTTT.

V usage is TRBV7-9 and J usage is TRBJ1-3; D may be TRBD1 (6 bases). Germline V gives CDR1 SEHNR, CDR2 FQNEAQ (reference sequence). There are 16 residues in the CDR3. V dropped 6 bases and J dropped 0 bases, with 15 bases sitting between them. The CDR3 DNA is TGTGCCAGCAGTCTCAGGGGATCCTACTCTGGAAACACCATATATTTT. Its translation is CASSLRGSYSGNTIYF.

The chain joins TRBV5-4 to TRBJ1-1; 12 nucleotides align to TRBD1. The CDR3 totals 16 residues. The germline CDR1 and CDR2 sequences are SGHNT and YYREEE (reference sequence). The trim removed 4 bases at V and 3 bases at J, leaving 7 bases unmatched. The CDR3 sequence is CASSRRDRGLDTEAFF. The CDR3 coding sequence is TGTGCCAGCAGCCGAAGGGACAGGGGGCTGGACACTGAAGCTTTCTTT.

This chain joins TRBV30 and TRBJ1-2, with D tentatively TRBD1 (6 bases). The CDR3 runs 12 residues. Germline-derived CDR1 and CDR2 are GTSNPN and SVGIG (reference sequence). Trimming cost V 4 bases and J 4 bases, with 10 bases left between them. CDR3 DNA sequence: TGTGCCTGGAAGGGGGTTAGCTATGGCTACACCTTC. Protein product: CAWKGVSYGYTF.

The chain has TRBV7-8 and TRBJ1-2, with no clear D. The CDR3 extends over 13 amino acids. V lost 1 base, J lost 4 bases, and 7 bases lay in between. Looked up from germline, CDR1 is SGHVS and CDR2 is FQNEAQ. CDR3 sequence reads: CASSLEGAYGYTF. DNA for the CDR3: TGTGCCAGCAGCTTAGAGGGAGCCTATGGCTACACCTTC.

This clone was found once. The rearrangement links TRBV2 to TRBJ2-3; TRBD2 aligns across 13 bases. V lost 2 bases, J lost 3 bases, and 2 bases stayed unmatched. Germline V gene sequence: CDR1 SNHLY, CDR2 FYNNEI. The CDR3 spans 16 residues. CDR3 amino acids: CASSERTSGRTDTQYF. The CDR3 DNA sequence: TGTGCCAGCAGTGAACGGACTAGCGGGAGAACAGATACGCAGTATTTT.

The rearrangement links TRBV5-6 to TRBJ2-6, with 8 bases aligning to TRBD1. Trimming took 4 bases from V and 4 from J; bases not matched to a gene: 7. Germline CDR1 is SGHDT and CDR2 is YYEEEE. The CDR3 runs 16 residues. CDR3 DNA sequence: TGTGCCAGCAGCCAGACAGGGGTTTTCGGGGCCAACGTCCTGACTTTC. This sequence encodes CASSQTGVFGANVLTF. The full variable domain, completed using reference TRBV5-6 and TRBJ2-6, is DAGVTQSPTHLIKTRGQQVTLRCSPKSGHDTVSWYQQALGQGPQFIFQYYEEEERQRGNFPDRFSGHQFPNYSSELNVNALLLGDSALYLCASSQTGVFGANVLTFGAGSRLTVL.

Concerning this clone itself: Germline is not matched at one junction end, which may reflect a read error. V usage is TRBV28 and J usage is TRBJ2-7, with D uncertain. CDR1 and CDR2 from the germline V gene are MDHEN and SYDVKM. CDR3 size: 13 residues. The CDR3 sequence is CASSFDQSSEQYF. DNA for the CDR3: TGTGCCAGCAGTTTTGATCAATCCTCCGAGCAGTACTTC.

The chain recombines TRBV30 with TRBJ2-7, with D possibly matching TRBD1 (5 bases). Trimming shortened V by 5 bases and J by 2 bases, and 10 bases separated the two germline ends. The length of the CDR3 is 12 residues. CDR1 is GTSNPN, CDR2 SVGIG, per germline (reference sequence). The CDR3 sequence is CAWSYRTYEQYF. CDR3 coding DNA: TGTGCCTGGTCCTACAGGACCTACGAGCAGTACTTC.

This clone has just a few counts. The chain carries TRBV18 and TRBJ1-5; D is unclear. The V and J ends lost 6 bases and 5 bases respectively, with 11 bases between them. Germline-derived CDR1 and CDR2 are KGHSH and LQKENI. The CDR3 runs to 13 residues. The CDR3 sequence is CASSAGRDQPQHF. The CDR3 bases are TGTGCCAGCTCCGCGGGTCGTGATCAGCCCCAGCATTTT. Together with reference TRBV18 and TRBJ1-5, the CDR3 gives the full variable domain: NAGVMQNPRHLVRRRGQEARLRCSPMKGHSHVYWYRQLPEEGLKFMVYLQKENIIDESGMPKERFSAEFPKEGPSILRIQQVVRGDSAAYFCASSAGRDQPQHFGDGTRLSIL.

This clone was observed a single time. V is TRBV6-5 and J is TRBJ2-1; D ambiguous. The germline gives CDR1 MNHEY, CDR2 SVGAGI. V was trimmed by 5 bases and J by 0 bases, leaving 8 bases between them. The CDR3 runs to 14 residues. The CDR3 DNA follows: TGTGCCAGCAGTCTGTCTGTCTCCTACAATGAGCAGTTCTTC. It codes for CASSLSVSYNEQFF.

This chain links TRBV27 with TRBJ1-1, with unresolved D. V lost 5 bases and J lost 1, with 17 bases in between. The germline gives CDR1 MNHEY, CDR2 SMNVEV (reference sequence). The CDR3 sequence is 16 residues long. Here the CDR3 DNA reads TGTGCCAGCAGTCTGACCCCGTCGTGGTGGAACACTGAAGCTTTCTTT. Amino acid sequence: CASSLTPSWWNTEAFF.

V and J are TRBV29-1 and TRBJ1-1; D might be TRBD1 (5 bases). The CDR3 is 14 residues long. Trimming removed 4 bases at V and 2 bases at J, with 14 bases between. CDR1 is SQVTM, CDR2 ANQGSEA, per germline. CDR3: CSVVFLGPNTEAFF. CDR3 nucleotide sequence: TGCAGCGTTGTTTTCTTGGGACCCAACACTGAAGCTTTCTTT.

The CDR3 spells CSVGGYQETQYF. In DNA form, the CDR3 reads TGCAGCGTTGGAGGGTACCAAGAGACCCAGTACTTC. This chain uses TRBV29-1 with TRBJ2-5, with a possible D match to TRBD2 (5 bases). The germline CDR1 and CDR2 sequences are SQVTM and ANQGSEA. The CDR3 extends over 12 amino acids. V was clipped by 4 bases and J by 0 bases, with 6 bases between them.

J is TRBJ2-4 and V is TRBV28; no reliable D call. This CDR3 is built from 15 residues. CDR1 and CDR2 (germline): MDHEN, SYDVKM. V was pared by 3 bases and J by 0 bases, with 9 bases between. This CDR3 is CASSFTTPAKNIQYF. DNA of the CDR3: TGTGCCAGCAGTTTCACGACCCCAGCCAAAAACATTCAGTACTTC.

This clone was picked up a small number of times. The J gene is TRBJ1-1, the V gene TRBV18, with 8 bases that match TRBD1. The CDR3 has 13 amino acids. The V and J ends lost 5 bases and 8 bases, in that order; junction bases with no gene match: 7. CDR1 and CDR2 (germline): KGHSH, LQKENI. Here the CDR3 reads CASSSVQGAEAFF. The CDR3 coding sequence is TGTGCCAGCTCATCAGTTCAGGGGGCCGAAGCTTTCTTT.

CDR3 bases: TGCGCCAGCGGACAGGGCGAGAGCTATGGCTACACCTTC. It yields the protein CASGQGESYGYTF. This chain connects TRBV5-1 to TRBJ1-2, with 8 bases matching TRBD1. V was pared by 7 bases and J by 4 bases, with 6 bases of the junction left unmatched. Germline V gene data show CDR1 as SGHRS and CDR2 as YFSETQ. This CDR3 spans 13 amino acids.